This TCR beta chain is from a study of blood T cells in healthy people across ages. Germline V lookup: CDR1 MNHEY, CDR2 SMNVEV (reference sequence). The V end lost 0 bases, the J end lost 7 bases, and 7 bases lay between the germline ends. The CDR3 totals 13 residues. This clonotype was detected only a few times. The use of a sample-barcoded 5' primer and a J-beta primer mix characterized a second PCR of 7 to 11 cycles. Every molecule of cDNA carried a tag from a template-switch adaptor with 12 random nucleotides. Each CDR3 protein is one row after TCRdb ran MiXCR on the 5' RACE reads. Here the sample spans roughly 410,000 distinct CDR3 sequences, approximately 47% being singletons. A minimum of 6.5 million PBMCs was isolated per sample.

The chain carries TRBV27 and TRBJ2-1, with D maybe TRBD2 (6 bases). The sequence derives from a man between 60 and 75 years old in good health. The specimen was blood. CDR3 sequence (DNA): TGTGCCAGCAGTTTATCACGGGGGAATGAGCAGTTCTTC. Its translation: CASSLSRGNEQFF.